What follows are 20 T cell receptor beta chains derived from one specimen sequenced in a study of lymphopenia after photon versus proton radiotherapy (dated by TCRdb to between 2018 and 2021). The library relied on the immunoSEQ multiplex PCR assay. This immuneACCESS table, as held by TCRdb, lists in-frame sequences with V and J called but not all clones. Of the missing ones, under half trace to an unresolved V gene in checked studies; the others have no known cause. Within this sample are 150,000 to 200,000 clones, with less than 90% of them counted one time only. The ten largest make up roughly 4.7% of the sample. The specimen comprised peripheral blood, sampled from a patient treated with photon-based radiotherapy. Source of these receptors: a man aged 50 to 59 with gastric cancer.

This chain connects TRBV18 to TRBJ2-3, with 9 bases fitting TRBD1. Germline lookup yields CDR1 KGHSH and CDR2 LQKENI. The junction had 3 bases not matched to a gene; V was cut back by 2 bases and J by 3 bases. The CDR3 contains 15 residues. In DNA, the CDR3 is TGTGCCAGCTCACCAGGGGACAGGGCTACAGATACGCAGTATTTT. Residues: CASSPGDRATDTQYF.

The rearrangement links TRBV6-1 to TRBJ1-2, with 7 bases that match TRBD1. V shed 5 bases and J 2 bases; nucleotides not matched to a gene: 8. Germline V gives CDR1 MNHNS, CDR2 SASEGT. This CDR3 contains 15 residues. This CDR3 is CASSPRTGENYGYTF. The CDR3 coding sequence is TGTGCCAGCAGTCCCAGGACAGGAGAAAACTATGGCTACACCTTC.

The V gene is TRBV29-1, the J gene TRBJ2-1; TRBD2 matches 10 bases. CDR3 length: 14 amino acids. Looked up from germline, CDR1 is SQVTM and CDR2 is ANQGSEA. Trimming cost V 5 bases and J 2 bases; bases outside gene matches: 3. CDR3 protein: CSVPTSGAYNEQFF. CDR3 bases: TGCAGCGTTCCCACTAGCGGGGCCTACAATGAGCAGTTCTTC.

This sequence joins TRBV28 and TRBJ2-5, with D tentatively TRBD1 or TRBD2 (6 bases each). Trimming took off 6 bases at V and 5 bases at J, with 13 bases between the two ends. Germline lookup yields CDR1 MDHEN and CDR2 SYDVKM. The CDR3 consists of 13 residues. CDR3 region: CASRDTGRETQYF. CDR3 nucleotides: TGTGCCAGCAGGGATACAGGGAGGGAGACCCAGTACTTC.

V usage is TRBV18 and J usage is TRBJ2-2; 10 positions match TRBD2. Germline CDR1 and CDR2: KGHSH and LQKENI. Trimming removed 6 bases from V and 0 bases from J; junction bases left unmatched: 7. CDR3 length: 17 amino acids. This CDR3 is CASSLSGTSANTGELFF. The CDR3 DNA follows: TGTGCCAGCTCGCTATCCGGGACTAGCGCGAACACCGGGGAGCTGTTTTTT. Based on the CDR3 plus reference TRBV18 and TRBJ2-2, the full variable domain is NAGVMQNPRHLVRRRGQEARLRCSPMKGHSHVYWYRQLPEEGLKFMVYLQKENIIDESGMPKERFSAEFPKEGPSILRIQQVVRGDSAAYFCASSLSGTSANTGELFFGEGSRLTVL.

In nucleotides, the CDR3 is TGTGCCTGGAGTCCGACTAACTATGGCTACACCTTC. This codes for CAWSPTNYGYTF. V is TRBV30 and J is TRBJ1-2; unclear D gene. V was cut by 2 bases and J by 0 bases, with 4 bases left in between. From germline, CDR1 is GTSNPN and CDR2 SVGIG (reference sequence). The CDR3 is made up of 12 amino acids.

For the CDR3, the DNA is TGCAGCGCTCTGGGACAGATCGGGACCCAGTACTTC. Protein sequence: CSALGQIGTQYF. V and J are TRBV29-1 and TRBJ2-5; 7 nucleotides align to TRBD1. Germline V CDR1 and CDR2: SQVTM, ANQGSEA. V lost 7 bases, J lost 7 bases, and 9 bases stayed unmatched. This CDR3 is 12 amino acids long.

The rearrangement links TRBV7-9 to TRBJ1-2; D is perhaps TRBD1 (6 bases). The V gene's germline CDR1 is SEHNR and CDR2 FQNEAQ (reference sequence). This CDR3 spans 14 amino acids. V was shortened by 5 bases and J by 8 bases, with 18 bases between the two germline ends. The CDR3 region has the DNA TGTGCCAGCAGCGCCCTCGGGGGGGCTCTGGGCTACACCTTC. This sequence encodes CASSALGGALGYTF.

The chain combines TRBV11-2 with TRBJ2-7; D gene uncertain. Germline V gives CDR1 SGHAT, CDR2 FQNNGV. Between the trimmed V and J ends, which lost 5 bases and 0 bases, there was a span of 5 bases. This CDR3 comprises 12 residues. CDR3: CASSPDSYEQYF. DNA for the CDR3: TGTGCCAGCAGCCCGGACTCCTACGAGCAGTACTTC.

The chain combines TRBV5-1 with TRBJ1-2; D possibly corresponds to TRBD1 (6 bases). The CDR3 sequence is 15 residues long. With 4 bases removed from V and 6 bases from J, the gap between germline ends came to 19 bases. CDR1 and CDR2 from the germline V gene are SGHRS and YFSETQ. The CDR3 is CASSLARGAFDGYTF. CDR3 in DNA: TGCGCCAGCAGCCTGGCACGGGGGGCGTTTGATGGCTACACCTTC. Looking up the rest from reference TRBV5-1 and TRBJ1-2 gives the full variable domain: KAGVTQTPRYLIKTRGQQVTLSCSPISGHRSVSWYQQTPGQGLQFLFEYFSETQRNKGNFPGRFSGRQFSNSRSEMNVSTLELGDSALYLCASSLARGAFDGYTFGSGTRLTVV.

This rearrangement joins TRBV5-1 to TRBJ2-2, with D hard to call. The CDR3 has 14 residues. Germline V gene data show CDR1 as SGHRS and CDR2 as YFSETQ. V was trimmed by 4 bases and J by 2 bases, leaving 9 bases between them. In nucleotides, the CDR3 is TGCGCCAGCAGCGAGACAAGTAACACCGGGGAGCTGTTTTTT. Translation gives CASSETSNTGELFF.

This clone was found once. This sequence joins TRBV7-2 and TRBJ2-1; no definite D call. The CDR3 runs 14 residues. V shed 1 base and J shed 4 bases, with 8 bases lying between them. CDR1 SGHTA and CDR2 FQGNSA come from the germline V gene. This chain's CDR3 is CASSLVERYNEQFF. The CDR3 nucleotides are TGTGCCAGCAGCTTAGTGGAGCGATACAATGAGCAGTTCTTC. The variable domain in full, with the rest retrieved from reference TRBV7-2 and TRBJ2-1, is GAGVSQSPSNKVTEKGKDVELRCDPISGHTALYWYRQSLGQGLEFLIYFQGNSAPDKSGLPSDRFSAERTGGSVSTLTIQRTQQEDSAVYLCASSLVERYNEQFFGPGTRLTVL.

The rearrangement uses TRBV9 and TRBJ2-3; D possibly matches TRBD1 or TRBD2 (6 bases each). The germline gives CDR1 SGDLS, CDR2 YYNGEE. Between the trimmed V and J ends, which lost 7 bases and 3 bases, there was a span of 15 bases. The CDR3 totals 14 residues. The CDR3 region has the DNA TGTGCCAGCTCTTGGGGGGCTGATACAGATACGCAGTATTTT. It encodes CASSWGADTDTQYF. Together with reference TRBV9 and TRBJ2-3, the CDR3 gives the full variable domain: DSGVTQTPKHLITATGQRVTLRCSPRSGDLSVYWYQQSLDQGLQFLIQYYNGEERAKGNILERFSAQQFPDLHSELNLSSLELGDSALYFCASSWGADTDTQYFGPGTRLTVL.

V gene TRBV6-1 combines with J gene TRBJ1-4; D gene uncertain. The CDR3 has 15 residues. Germline assignment: CDR1 MNHNS and CDR2 SASEGT. The ends were cut back, 4 bases at V and 1 base at J, with 10 bases in the middle. The CDR3 sequence: CASSVRLGTNEKLFF. The CDR3 DNA reads TGTGCCAGCAGTGTCAGACTGGGAACTAATGAAAAACTGTTTTTT.

V is TRBV9 and J is TRBJ1-6; D remains unclear. The CDR3 length is 15 residues. Trimming removed 4 bases from V and 5 bases from J, with 13 bases in between. The germline gives CDR1 SGDLS, CDR2 YYNGEE. The CDR3 here is CASSPRGQNNSPLHF. CDR3 in DNA: TGTGCCAGCAGCCCCCGAGGGCAGAATAATTCACCCCTCCACTTT.

V usage is TRBV30 and J usage is TRBJ2-5; 9 bases are a match to TRBD1. The germline CDR1 and CDR2 sequences are GTSNPN and SVGIG (reference sequence). The V and J ends lost 0 bases and 7 bases, in that order; junction bases with no gene match: 9. This CDR3 region has 15 residues. The DNA for the CDR3 is TGTGCCTGGAGTGTACGGACAGGGGAGAGGGGGACCCAGTACTTC. It encodes CAWSVRTGERGTQYF.

The chain carries TRBV5-6 and TRBJ1-2; 9 bases are shared with TRBD1. This CDR3 comprises 14 residues. CDR1 is SGHDT and CDR2 is YYEEEE in the germline V gene. V lost 3 bases, J lost 8 bases, and 8 bases stayed unmatched. The CDR3 nucleotides read TGTGCCAGCAGCTCCACAGGGGGCGGGACAGGCTACACCTTC. The encoded protein is CASSSTGGGTGYTF.

This chain connects TRBV5-1 to TRBJ2-1, with 9 bases matching TRBD2. Germline CDR1 SGHRS, CDR2 YFSETQ. The CDR3 covers 15 residues. V was pared by 2 bases and J by 7 bases, with 7 bases of the junction left unmatched. CDR3: CASSLTSGPGNEQFF. CDR3 bases: TGCGCCAGCAGCTTAACTAGCGGGCCCGGGAATGAGCAGTTCTTC.

The V and J genes are TRBV30 and TRBJ1-5; D possibly corresponds to TRBD1 (6 bases). This CDR3 comprises 14 residues. The germline gives CDR1 GTSNPN, CDR2 SVGIG (reference sequence). V was trimmed by 4 bases and J by 2 bases, leaving 12 bases between them. CDR3 protein: CAWKGGAGNQPQHF. The CDR3 bases are TGTGCCTGGAAGGGGGGGGCTGGCAATCAGCCCCAGCATTTT.

V gene TRBV27 combines with J gene TRBJ1-2; a weak D match, TRBD1 (6 bases). The germline V gene encodes CDR1 MNHEY and CDR2 SMNVEV (reference sequence). There are 15 residues in the CDR3. Between the trimmed V and J ends, which lost 7 bases and 8 bases, there was a span of 23 bases. The CDR3 sequence is CASKGMSTGPGGYTF. As DNA, the CDR3 is TGTGCCAGCAAGGGGATGTCCACAGGGCCGGGGGGCTACACCTTC.